This T cell receptor (beta chain) came from a study of graft-versus-host responses after intestinal transplantation. The study's findings and limits: Among circulating GvH clones, peak levels were associated with early post-transplant declines in HvG clones.

Responder cells labeled with CFSE (roughly 200,000) were co-plated with irradiated stimulator cells labeled with violet dye (roughly 200,000). The table came from immunoSEQ multiplex PCR; TCRdb's copy has only in-frame clones and leaves some out. This table holds 6,000 to 8,000 clones, roughly 30% found once. The CDR3 extends over 12 amino acids. This clonotype originated in a human patient who was an organ donor for intestinal transplantation. This rearrangement joins TRBV21-1 to TRBJ1-5; TRBD1 is taken as the D call from the table, unchecked against the DNA. TRBV21-1 is a pseudogene segment. The sample here was alloreactive CD8+ T cells from a mixed lymphocyte reaction culture, taken before transplantation. Subset in this sample: CFSE-low proliferating T cells sorted from approximately six-day pre-transplant mixed lymphocyte reaction (GvH or HvG direction). The CDR3 DNA is TGTGCCAGCAAACCCCCGGGGACAGGGGAGCATTTT. It translates to CASKPPGTGEHF.